The T cell receptor (beta chain) under discussion was sequenced for a study of cytomegalovirus exposure and HLA in healthy donors. In the PCR, 60 Vbeta and 13 Jbeta primers were used. Clones were read by immunoSEQ multiplex PCR, and TCRdb kept only the in-frame ones, dropping some. Of around 160,000 clones in the sample, roughly 80% were seen once. Study results and limitations: The later analysis indicated that the majority of CMV-associated TCR beta chains appeared HLA-restricted.

V was clipped by 2 bases and J by 7 bases, with 11 bases between them. CDR3 length equals 13 residues. CDR1 and CDR2 (germline): SGHAT, FQNNGV. To note about this clone: Its target is not known.

This chain uses TRBV11-2 with TRBJ1-2, with a possible D match to TRBD1 (5 bases). The receptor comes from a male donor in good health and CMV-seronegative. Sequencing input: PBMCs. The DNA of the CDR3 is TGTGCCAGCAGCTTACTGGGGAGGGGTGGCTACACCTTC. This gives the protein CASSLLGRGGYTF.